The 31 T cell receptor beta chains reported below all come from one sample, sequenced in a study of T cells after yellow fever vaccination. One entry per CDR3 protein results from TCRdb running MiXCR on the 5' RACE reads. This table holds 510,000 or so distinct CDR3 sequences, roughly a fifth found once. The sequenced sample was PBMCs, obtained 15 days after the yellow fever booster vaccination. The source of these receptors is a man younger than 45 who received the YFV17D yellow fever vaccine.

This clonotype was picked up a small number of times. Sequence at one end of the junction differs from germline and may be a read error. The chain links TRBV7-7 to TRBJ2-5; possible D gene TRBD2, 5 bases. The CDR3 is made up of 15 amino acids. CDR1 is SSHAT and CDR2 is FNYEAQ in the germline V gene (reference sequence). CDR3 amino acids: CASSLDYEDQETQYF. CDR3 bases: TGTGCTAGCAGCTTAGACTATGAGGATCAAGAGACCCAGTACTTC.

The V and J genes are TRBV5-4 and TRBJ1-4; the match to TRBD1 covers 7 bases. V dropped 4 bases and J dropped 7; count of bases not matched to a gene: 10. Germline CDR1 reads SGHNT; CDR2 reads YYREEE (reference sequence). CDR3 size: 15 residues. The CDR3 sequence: CASSVIEGAPEKLFF. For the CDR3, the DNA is TGTGCCAGCAGCGTGATTGAGGGGGCGCCTGAAAAACTGTTTTTT.

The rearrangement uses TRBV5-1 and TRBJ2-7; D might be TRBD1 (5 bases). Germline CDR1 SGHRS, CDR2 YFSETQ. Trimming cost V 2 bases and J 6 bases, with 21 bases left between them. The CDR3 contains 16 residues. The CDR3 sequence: CASSFSLRAERGEQYF. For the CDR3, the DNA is TGCGCCAGCAGCTTCAGTCTAAGGGCAGAAAGGGGCGAGCAGTACTTC.

CDR3 DNA: TGTGCCAGCAGCCCAGGGACAGGGAGAAAACTGTTTTTT. Residues: CASSPGTGRKLFF. The chain combines TRBV7-9 with TRBJ1-4; 9 bases map to TRBD1. The CDR3 totals 13 residues. CDR1 is SEHNR, CDR2 FQNEAQ, per germline (reference sequence). V shed 5 bases, J shed 10 bases, and the junction held 5 bases outside the gene matches.

CDR3 bases: TGTGCCAGCAGTTCCCCCCTTAGGTTGGGACTAGTTTCCAATGAGCAGTTCTTC. Its protein is CASSSPLRLGLVSNEQFF. The V call is TRBV27, the J call TRBJ2-1, with TRBD2 identical over 8 bases. The CDR3 is 18 residues long. CDR1 is MNHEY and CDR2 is SMNVEV in the germline V gene (reference sequence). Trimming cost V 4 bases and J 6 bases; bases outside gene matches: 17.

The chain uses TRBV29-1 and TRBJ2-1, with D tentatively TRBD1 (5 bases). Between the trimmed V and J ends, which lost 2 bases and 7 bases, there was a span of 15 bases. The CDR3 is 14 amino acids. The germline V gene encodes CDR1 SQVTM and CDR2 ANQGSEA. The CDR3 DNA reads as TGCAGCGTTGAATCGACAGCTACCGTAAATGAGCAGTTCTTC. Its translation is CSVESTATVNEQFF.

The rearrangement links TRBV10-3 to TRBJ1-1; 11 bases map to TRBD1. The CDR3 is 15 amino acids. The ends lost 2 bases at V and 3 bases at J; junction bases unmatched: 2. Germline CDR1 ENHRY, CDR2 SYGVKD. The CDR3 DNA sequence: TGTGCCATCAGTGAGGCGGACAGGGGGCACACTGAAGCTTTCTTT. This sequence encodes CAISEADRGHTEAFF.

The CDR3 bases are TGCAGCGTCCGGAGGACCTACAATGAGCAGTTCTTC. It yields the protein CSVRRTYNEQFF. J is TRBJ2-1 and V is TRBV29-1, with a possible D match to TRBD2 (5 bases). V was cut by 6 bases and J by 2 bases, with 8 bases left in between. This CDR3 region has 12 residues. Germline V gene sequence: CDR1 SQVTM, CDR2 ANQGSEA.

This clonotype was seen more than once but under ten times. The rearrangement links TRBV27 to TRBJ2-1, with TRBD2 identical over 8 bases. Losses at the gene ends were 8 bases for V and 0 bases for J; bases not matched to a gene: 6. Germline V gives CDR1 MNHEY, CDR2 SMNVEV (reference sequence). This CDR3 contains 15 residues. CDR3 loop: CASRLAGSSYNEQFF. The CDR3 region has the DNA TGTGCCAGCCGCTTAGCGGGGAGCTCCTACAATGAGCAGTTCTTC.

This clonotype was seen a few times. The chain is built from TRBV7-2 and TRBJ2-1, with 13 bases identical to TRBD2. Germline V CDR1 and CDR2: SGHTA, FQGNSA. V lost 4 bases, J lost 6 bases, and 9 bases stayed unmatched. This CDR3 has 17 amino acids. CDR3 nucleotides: TGTGCCAGCAGCTGGAGCCTCACTAGCGGGAGGGCCAATGAGCAGTTCTTC. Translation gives CASSWSLTSGRANEQFF.

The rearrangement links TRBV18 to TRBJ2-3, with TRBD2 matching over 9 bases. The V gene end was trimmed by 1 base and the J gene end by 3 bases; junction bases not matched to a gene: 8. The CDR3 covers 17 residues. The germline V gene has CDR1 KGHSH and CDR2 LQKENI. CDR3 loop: CASSPRSGSGTTDTQYF. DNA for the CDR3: TGTGCCAGCTCACCACGTAGCGGGAGCGGTACGACAGATACGCAGTATTTT.

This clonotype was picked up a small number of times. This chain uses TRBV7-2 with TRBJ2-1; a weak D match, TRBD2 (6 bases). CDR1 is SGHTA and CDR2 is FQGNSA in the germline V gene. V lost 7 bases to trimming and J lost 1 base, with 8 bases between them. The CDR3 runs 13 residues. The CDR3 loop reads CASKAGSYNEQFF. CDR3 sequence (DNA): TGTGCCAGCAAAGCGGGTTCCTACAATGAGCAGTTCTTC.

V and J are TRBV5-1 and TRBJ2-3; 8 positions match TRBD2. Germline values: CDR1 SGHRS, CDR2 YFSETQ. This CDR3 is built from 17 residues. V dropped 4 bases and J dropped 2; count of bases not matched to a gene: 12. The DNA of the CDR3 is TGCGCCAGCAGCCCGGGGGGGTTTACAGGACTCACAGATACGCAGTATTTT. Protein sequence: CASSPGGFTGLTDTQYF.

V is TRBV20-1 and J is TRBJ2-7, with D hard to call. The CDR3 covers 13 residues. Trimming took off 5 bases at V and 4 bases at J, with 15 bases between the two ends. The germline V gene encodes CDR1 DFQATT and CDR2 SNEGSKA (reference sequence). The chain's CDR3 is CSAPDSSRYEQYF. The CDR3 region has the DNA TGCAGTGCTCCAGATTCGTCTCGATACGAGCAGTACTTC.

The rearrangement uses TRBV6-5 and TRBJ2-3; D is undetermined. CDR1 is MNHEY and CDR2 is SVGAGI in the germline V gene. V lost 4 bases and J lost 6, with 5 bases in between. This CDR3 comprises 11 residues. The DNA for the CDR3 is TGTGCCAGCAGTTCGCAGGATACGCAGTATTTT. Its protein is CASSSQDTQYF.

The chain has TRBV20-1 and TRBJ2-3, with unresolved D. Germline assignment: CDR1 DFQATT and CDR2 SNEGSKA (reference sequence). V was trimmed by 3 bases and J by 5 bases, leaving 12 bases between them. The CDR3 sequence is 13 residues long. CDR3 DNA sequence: TGCAGTGCTAGTTCCGGTTCGGGAGATACGCAGTATTTT. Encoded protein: CSASSGSGDTQYF.

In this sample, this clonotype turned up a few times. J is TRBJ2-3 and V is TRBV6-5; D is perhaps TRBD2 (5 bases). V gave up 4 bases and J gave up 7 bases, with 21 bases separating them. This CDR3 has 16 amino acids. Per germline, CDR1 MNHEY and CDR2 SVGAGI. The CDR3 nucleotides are TGTGCCAGCAGTTCCACGTTCCGGACTGCTTCGCATACGCAGTATTTT. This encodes CASSSTFRTASHTQYF.

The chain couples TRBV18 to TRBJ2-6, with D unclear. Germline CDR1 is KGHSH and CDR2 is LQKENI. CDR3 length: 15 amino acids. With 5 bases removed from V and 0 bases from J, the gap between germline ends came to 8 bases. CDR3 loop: CASSVAASGANVLTF. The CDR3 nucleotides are TGTGCCAGCTCAGTGGCAGCCTCTGGGGCCAACGTCCTGACTTTC.

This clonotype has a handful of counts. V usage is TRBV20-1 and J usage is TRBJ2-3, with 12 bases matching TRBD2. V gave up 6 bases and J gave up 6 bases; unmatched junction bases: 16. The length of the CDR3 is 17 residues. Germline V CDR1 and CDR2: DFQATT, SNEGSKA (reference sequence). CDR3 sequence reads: CSAGGHLTSGSADTQYF. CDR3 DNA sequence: TGCAGTGCCGGGGGACACCTGACTAGCGGGAGTGCGGATACGCAGTATTTT.

The DNA for the CDR3 is TGTGCCAGCAGTAAAGTAAGCTCCTACGAGCAGTACTTC. This encodes CASSKVSSYEQYF. The chain carries TRBV6-1 and TRBJ2-7; D not certain. This CDR3 is 13 amino acids long. Trimming took 5 bases from V and 0 from J, leaving 8 bases between them. The germline gives CDR1 MNHNS, CDR2 SASEGT.

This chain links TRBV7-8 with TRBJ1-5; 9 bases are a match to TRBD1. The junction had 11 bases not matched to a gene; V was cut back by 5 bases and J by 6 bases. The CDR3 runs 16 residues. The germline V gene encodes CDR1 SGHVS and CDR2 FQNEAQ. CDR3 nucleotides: TGTGCCAGCAGCCAAAGGAGACAGGGGGTTGCTCAGCCCCAGCATTTT. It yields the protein CASSQRRQGVAQPQHF. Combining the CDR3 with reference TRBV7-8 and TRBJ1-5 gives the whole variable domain GAGVSQSPRYKVAKRGQDVALRCDPISGHVSLFWYQQALGQGPEFLTYFQNEAQLDKSGLPSDRFFAERPEGSVSTLKIQRTQQEDSAVYLCASSQRRQGVAQPQHFGDGTRLSIL.

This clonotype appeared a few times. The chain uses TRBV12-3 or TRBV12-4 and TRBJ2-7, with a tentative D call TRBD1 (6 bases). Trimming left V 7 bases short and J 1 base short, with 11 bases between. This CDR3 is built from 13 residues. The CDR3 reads CASTGDGSYEQYF. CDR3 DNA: TGTGCCAGCACAGGGGACGGTTCCTACGAGCAGTACTTC.

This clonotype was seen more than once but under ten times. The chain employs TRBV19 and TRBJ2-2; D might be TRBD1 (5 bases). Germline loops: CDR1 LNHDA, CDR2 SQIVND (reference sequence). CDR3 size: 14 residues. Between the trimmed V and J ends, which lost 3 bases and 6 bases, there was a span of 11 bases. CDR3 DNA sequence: TGTGCCAGTAGTATGTCGGTGGGGCCCGGGGAGCTGTTTTTT. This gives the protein CASSMSVGPGELFF.

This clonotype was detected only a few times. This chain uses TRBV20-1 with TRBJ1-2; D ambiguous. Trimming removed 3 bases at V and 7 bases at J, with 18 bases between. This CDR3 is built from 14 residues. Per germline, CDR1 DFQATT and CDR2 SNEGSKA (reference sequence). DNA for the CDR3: TGCAGTGCTAGTAAGGAGGGCCTAAGTGGTGGCTACACCTTC. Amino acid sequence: CSASKEGLSGGYTF.

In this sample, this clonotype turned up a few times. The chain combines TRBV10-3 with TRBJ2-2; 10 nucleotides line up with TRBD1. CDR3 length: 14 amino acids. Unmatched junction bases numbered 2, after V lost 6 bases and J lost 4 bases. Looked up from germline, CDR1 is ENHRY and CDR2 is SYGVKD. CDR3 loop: CAIRGTGVTGELFF. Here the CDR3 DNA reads TGTGCCATCAGGGGGACAGGGGTCACCGGGGAGCTGTTTTTT.

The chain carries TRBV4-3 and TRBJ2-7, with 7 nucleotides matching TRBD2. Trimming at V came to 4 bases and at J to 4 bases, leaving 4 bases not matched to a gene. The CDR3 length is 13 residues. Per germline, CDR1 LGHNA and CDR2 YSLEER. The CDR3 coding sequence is TGCGCCAGCAGCCCCGGGACTACATACGAGCAGTACTTC. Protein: CASSPGTTYEQYF.

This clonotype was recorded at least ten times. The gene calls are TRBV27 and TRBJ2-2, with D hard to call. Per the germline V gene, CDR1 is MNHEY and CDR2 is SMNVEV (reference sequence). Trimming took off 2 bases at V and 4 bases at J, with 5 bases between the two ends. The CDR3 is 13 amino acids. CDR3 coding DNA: TGTGCCAGCAGTTTAAGGCGCACCGGGGAGCTGTTTTTT. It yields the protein CASSLRRTGELFF.

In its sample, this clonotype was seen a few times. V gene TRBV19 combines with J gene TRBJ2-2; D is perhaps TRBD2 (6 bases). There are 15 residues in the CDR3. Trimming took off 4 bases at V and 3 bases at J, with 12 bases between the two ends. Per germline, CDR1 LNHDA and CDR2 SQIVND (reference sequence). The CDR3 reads CASSRPGVDTGELFF. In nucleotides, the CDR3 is TGTGCCAGTAGTAGGCCGGGGGTTGACACCGGGGAGCTGTTTTTT.

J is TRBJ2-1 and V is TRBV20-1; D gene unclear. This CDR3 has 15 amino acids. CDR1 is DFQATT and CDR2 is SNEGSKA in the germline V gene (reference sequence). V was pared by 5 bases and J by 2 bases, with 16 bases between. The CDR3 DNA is TGCAGTGCTCTGACGGCCTCTTCAACCTACAATGAGCAGTTCTTC. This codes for CSALTASSTYNEQFF.

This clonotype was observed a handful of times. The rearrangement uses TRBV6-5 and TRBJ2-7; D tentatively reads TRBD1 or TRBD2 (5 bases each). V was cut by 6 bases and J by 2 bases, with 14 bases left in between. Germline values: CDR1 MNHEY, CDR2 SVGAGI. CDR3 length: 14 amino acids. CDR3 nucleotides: TGTGCCAGCAGGAGAGGGACGGGGACCTACGAGCAGTACTTC. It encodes CASRRGTGTYEQYF.

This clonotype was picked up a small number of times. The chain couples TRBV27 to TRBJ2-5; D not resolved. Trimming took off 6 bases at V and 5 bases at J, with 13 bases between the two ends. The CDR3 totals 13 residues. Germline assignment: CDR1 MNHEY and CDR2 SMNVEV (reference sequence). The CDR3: CASSPSKRETQYF. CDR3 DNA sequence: TGTGCCAGCAGCCCATCGAAACGGGAGACCCAGTACTTC.